The 5 T cell receptor beta chains below were found in one sample sequenced in a study of vaccination effects on CD4 cells after COVID-19. Here immunoSEQ multiplex PCR was the method, and the copy in TCRdb shows in-frame clones only, minus some. The data show roughly 25,000 clones, with roughly 74% seen just once and about 16% held by the top ten. Under the ViraFEST assay, PBMC were stimulated with viral peptide pools so that antigen-specific CD4+ T cells expanded. Sequencing was performed afterwards. Cultured cells yielded isolated CD4+ T cells after around 10 days. A positive SARS-CoV-2 PCR test fell between March and December 2020. Their antigens are not known. The source material was CD4+ T cells from PBMCs cultured with HCoV-NL63 spike peptides, sampled before COVID-19 vaccination. The receptors come from a human donor who had a prior SARS-CoV-2 infection.

The CDR3 bases are TGTGCCAGCAGCTTATCGGGGGGGCGGGGACCCCAAGCTTTCTTT. It yields the protein CASSLSGGRGPQAFF. The chain carries TRBV13 and TRBJ1-1, with D maybe TRBD1 (6 bases). Trimming pared 2 bases from V and 9 bases from J, leaving 19 bases between. The CDR3 loop spans 15 amino acids. Germline V lookup: CDR1 PRHDT, CDR2 FYEKMQ (reference sequence).

The V call is TRBV4-2, the J call TRBJ1-4; 7 nucleotides align to TRBD1. Germline CDR1 and CDR2: LGHNA and YNFKEQ. The ends lost 4 bases at V and 3 bases at J; junction bases unmatched: 8. The CDR3 has 16 residues. CDR3 amino acids: CASSRDPGQSNEKLFF. The CDR3 DNA reads TGTGCCAGCAGCCGGGATCCGGGACAGTCTAATGAAAAACTGTTTTTT.

V gene TRBV6-5 combines with J gene TRBJ1-1, with D maybe TRBD1 (6 bases). CDR3 length: 13 residues. CDR1 is MNHEY, CDR2 SVGAGI, per germline. Trimming removed 7 bases from V and 5 bases from J, with 14 bases in between. The CDR3 protein is CASNRDVGTEAFF. CDR3 DNA sequence: TGTGCCAGCAACAGGGATGTGGGGACTGAAGCTTTCTTT.

The CDR3 region has the DNA TGTGCCAGCAGTCTGTATAACACCGGGGAGCTGTTTTTT. It encodes CASSLYNTGELFF. The V call is TRBV27, the J call TRBJ2-2; D unresolved. CDR1 is MNHEY and CDR2 is SMNVEV in the germline V gene (reference sequence). Trimming took off 5 bases at V and 2 bases at J, with 6 bases between the two ends. The CDR3 has 13 amino acids.

The chain uses TRBV7-8 and TRBJ2-7; D call uncertain. V lost 1 base and J 6 bases, leaving 19 bases between the germline ends. CDR1 and CDR2 from the germline V gene are SGHVS and FQNEAQ. The CDR3 has 16 residues. Written as DNA, the CDR3 is TGTGCCAGCAGCTTAGTGTTTGGCAGTTTTCCCTCCGAGCAGTACTTC. It specifies CASSLVFGSFPSEQYF.